What follows are 28 T cell receptor beta chains derived from one specimen sequenced in a study of T cell responses to AZD1222 COVID-19 vaccine. Profiling relied on immunoSEQ multiplex PCR, and the TCRdb table lists in-frame clones only, not all of them. Of 150,000 to 200,000 clones listed, around 90% are singletons. The sample here was peripheral blood, taken 28 days after the second AZD1222 dose. Every receptor here comes from an adult who received the AZD1222 COVID-19 vaccine.

The rearrangement links TRBV5-8 to TRBJ1-2; 9 positions agree with TRBD1. The ends lost 2 bases at V and 3 bases at J; junction bases unmatched: 8. This CDR3 is built from 16 residues. Per germline, CDR1 SGHTS and CDR2 YDEGEE. The CDR3 DNA sequence: TGTGCCAGCAGCTTAGAATCGGGACAGGGCTACTATGGCTACACCTTC. This sequence encodes CASSLESGQGYYGYTF.

The rearrangement uses TRBV4-1 and TRBJ2-7; D is unclear. Germline V CDR1 and CDR2: MGHRA, YSYEKL. V shed 3 bases and J shed 3 bases, with 18 bases lying between them. This CDR3 spans 16 amino acids. CDR3 in DNA: TGCGCCAGCAGCCAGATCTTAAACCCGGCCCTCTACGAGCAGTACTTC. This translates into CASSQILNPALYEQYF.

J is TRBJ1-5 and V is TRBV9, with D possibly being TRBD1 (6 bases). V was clipped by 3 bases and J by 9 bases, with 10 bases between them. The CDR3 runs 12 residues. Looked up from germline, CDR1 is SGDLS and CDR2 is YYNGEE. The CDR3 spells CASSAEQGPQHF. CDR3 DNA sequence: TGTGCCAGCAGCGCCGAACAGGGGCCCCAGCATTTT.

The genes are TRBV6-2 or TRBV6-3 and TRBJ2-1; 9 positions match TRBD2. This CDR3 spans 14 amino acids. Germline values: CDR1 MNHEY, CDR2 SVGEGT. J was trimmed by 4 bases and V by 4 bases; bases with no gene match: 2. The CDR3 here is CASSWTSEYNEQFF. The CDR3 region has the DNA TGTGCCAGCAGTTGGACTAGCGAGTACAATGAGCAGTTCTTC.

V usage is TRBV5-1 and J usage is TRBJ2-2; perhaps TRBD2 as D (6 bases). This CDR3 has 14 amino acids. V dropped 6 bases and J dropped 3 bases, with 12 bases sitting between them. Germline V gene sequence: CDR1 SGHRS, CDR2 YFSETQ. As DNA, the CDR3 is TGCGCCAGCATGGAGGGCAGTGACACCGGGGAGCTGTTTTTT. Residues: CASMEGSDTGELFF. The whole variable domain, filled in from reference TRBV5-1 and TRBJ2-2, reads KAGVTQTPRYLIKTRGQQVTLSCSPISGHRSVSWYQQTPGQGLQFLFEYFSETQRNKGNFPGRFSGRQFSNSRSEMNVSTLELGDSALYLCASMEGSDTGELFFGEGSRLTVL.

The chain joins TRBV6-5 to TRBJ1-5, with D uncertain. The CDR3 consists of 14 residues. Germline-derived CDR1 and CDR2 are MNHEY and SVGAGI. V lost 8 bases and J 2 bases, leaving 13 bases between the germline ends. The CDR3: CASHPAGGNQPQHF. CDR3 DNA sequence: TGTGCCAGCCACCCCGCGGGTGGCAATCAGCCCCAGCATTTT.

The rearrangement joins TRBV6-2 or TRBV6-3 to TRBJ1-6; possible D gene TRBD1, 5 bases. There are 11 residues in the CDR3. The ends were cut back, 6 bases at V and 10 bases at J, with 7 bases in the middle. Germline V lookup: CDR1 MNHEY, CDR2 SVGEGT. CDR3 DNA sequence: TGTGCCAGCAGCGGGGGGTCACCCCTCCACTTT. Its protein product is CASSGGSPLHF.

This chain joins TRBV9 and TRBJ1-2, with D possibly being TRBD1 (6 bases). This CDR3 comprises 15 residues. Deletions cut 0 bases from V and 4 bases from J, with 13 bases between. Germline CDR1 SGDLS, CDR2 YYNGEE. CDR3 in DNA: TGTGCCAGCAGCGTAGACCAGGGGCGAGTCTATGGCTACACCTTC. Its protein product is CASSVDQGRVYGYTF. Full variable domain (outside the CDR3, taken from reference TRBV9 and TRBJ1-2): DSGVTQTPKHLITATGQRVTLRCSPRSGDLSVYWYQQSLDQGLQFLIQYYNGEERAKGNILERFSAQQFPDLHSELNLSSLELGDSALYFCASSVDQGRVYGYTFGSGTRLTVV.

J is TRBJ2-1 and V is TRBV11-2; D may be TRBD2 (5 bases). The CDR3 has 14 amino acids. Per germline, CDR1 SGHAT and CDR2 FQNNGV. V gave up 2 bases and J gave up 8 bases, with 13 bases separating them. The CDR3 loop reads CASSLNPVRDEQFF. In DNA, the CDR3 is TGTGCCAGCAGCTTAAACCCCGTGAGGGATGAGCAGTTCTTC.

This sequence joins TRBV24-1 and TRBJ2-1; D is unresolved. The CDR3 runs 13 residues. The germline V and J ends were trimmed by 3 bases and 8 bases, with 10 bases remaining between them. Germline V CDR1 and CDR2: KGHDR, SFDVKD. The CDR3 region has the DNA TGTGCCACCAGTGATCCACCGTACTATGAGCAGTTCTTC. Translating gives CATSDPPYYEQFF.

This clone was observed once. The chain links TRBV29-1 to TRBJ1-1, with a possible D match to TRBD1 (6 bases). Trimming pared 4 bases from V and 0 bases from J, leaving 15 bases between. Looked up from germline, CDR1 is SQVTM and CDR2 is ANQGSEA. The CDR3 has 15 amino acids. The CDR3 sequence is CSVVETGTMNTEAFF. For the CDR3, the DNA is TGCAGCGTTGTTGAGACAGGTACCATGAACACTGAAGCTTTCTTT.

This clone came up a few times. Distinct nucleotide sequences in the sample also encode this CDR3. The genes are TRBV29-1 and TRBJ2-7, with 7 bases that match TRBD2. J was trimmed by 2 bases and V by 4 bases; bases with no gene match: 2. CDR1 and CDR2 (germline): SQVTM, ANQGSEA. The CDR3 extends over 12 amino acids. CDR3 sequence: CSVGGGAYEQYF. The CDR3 DNA reads TGCAGCGTTGGGGGGGGAGCCTACGAGCAGTACTTC.

This clone has more than one count but fewer than ten. The CDR3 DNA follows: TGTGCCAGCACCACAAGACAGGGGGCGGCCTACGAGCAGTACTTC. It yields the protein CASTTRQGAAYEQYF. V gene TRBV21-1 combines with J gene TRBJ2-7; TRBD1, the D gene given by the table, was not confirmed from the DNA. TRBV21-1 is a pseudogene segment. This CDR3 contains 15 residues.

V is TRBV7-9 and J is TRBJ1-6; 10 nucleotides line up with TRBD1. This CDR3 is 15 amino acids long. With 4 bases clipped from V and 7 bases from J, the junction kept 4 bases outside the gene matches. CDR1 is SEHNR and CDR2 is FQNEAQ in the germline V gene (reference sequence). Here the CDR3 reads CASSYGTGANSPLHF. The CDR3 DNA follows: TGTGCCAGCAGCTACGGGACAGGGGCCAATTCACCCCTCCACTTT.

The gene calls are TRBV27 and TRBJ1-2, with D unclear. CDR3 length equals 13 residues. Deletions cut 0 bases from V and 8 bases from J, with 10 bases between. Looked up from germline, CDR1 is MNHEY and CDR2 is SMNVEV (reference sequence). The CDR3 coding sequence is TGTGCCAGCAGTTTATCGCCAGTTGGAGGCTACACCTTC. As protein: CASSLSPVGGYTF.

This rearrangement joins TRBV11-3 to TRBJ2-7; D unclear. The V gene's germline CDR1 is SGHNT and CDR2 YENEEA. Trimming took 3 bases from V and 5 from J, leaving 17 bases between them. The CDR3 sequence is 15 residues long. CDR3 nucleotides: TGTGCCAGCAGCTTTTCGGCGGTGGGGATCCACGAGCAGTACTTC. Its translation: CASSFSAVGIHEQYF.

The genes are TRBV12-3 or TRBV12-4 and TRBJ1-2; 8 bases fit TRBD1. The CDR3 sequence is 12 residues long. V lost 8 bases, J lost 7 bases, and 6 bases stayed unmatched. CDR3 nucleotides: TGTGCCAGCTCTTCAGGGGGCAGTGGCTACACCTTC. Translating gives CASSSGGSGYTF.

The gene calls are TRBV7-2 and TRBJ2-7; TRBD1 or TRBD2 may be the D gene (5 bases each). Germline V gene sequence: CDR1 SGHTA, CDR2 FQGNSA. Trimming cost V 5 bases and J 2 bases, with 13 bases left between them. The CDR3 totals 14 residues. CDR3 amino acids: CASSPPGATYEQYF. The CDR3 DNA is TGTGCCAGCAGCCCCCCCGGGGCAACCTACGAGCAGTACTTC. Combining the CDR3 with reference TRBV7-2 and TRBJ2-7 gives the whole variable domain GAGVSQSPSNKVTEKGKDVELRCDPISGHTALYWYRQSLGQGLEFLIYFQGNSAPDKSGLPSDRFSAERTGGSVSTLTIQRTQQEDSAVYLCASSPPGATYEQYFGPGTRLTVT.

V usage is TRBV30 and J usage is TRBJ1-3; 12 nucleotides agree with TRBD1. Germline CDR1 is GTSNPN and CDR2 is SVGIG (reference sequence). CDR3 length equals 15 residues. The junction had 3 bases not matched to a gene; V was cut back by 3 bases and J by 3 bases. CDR3 amino acids: CAWRGTGGLGNTIYF. CDR3 coding DNA: TGTGCCTGGAGAGGGACAGGGGGCCTTGGAAACACCATATATTTT.

The chain uses TRBV6-1 and TRBJ1-6; D remains unclear. From germline, CDR1 is MNHNS and CDR2 SASEGT. The CDR3 is made up of 14 amino acids. V lost 0 bases to trimming and J lost 9 bases, with 9 bases between them. The DNA for the CDR3 is TGTGCCAGCAGTGAAGCGCTTCGGACTTCACCCCTCCACTTT. This sequence encodes CASSEALRTSPLHF.

Remarks on this clone: At one boundary the junction diverges from the germline segment, which might be a read error. V and J are TRBV7-2 and TRBJ2-7; the D gene is possibly TRBD2 (6 bases). CDR1 and CDR2 (germline): SGHTA, FQGNSA. The CDR3 is 14 amino acids. CDR3 sequence: CASSLGVASRTTEF. The CDR3 DNA reads TGTGCCAGCAGCTTAGGGGTTGCGTCCAGGACTACGGAATTC. The full variable domain, its missing parts supplied by reference TRBV7-2 and TRBJ2-7, is GAGVSQSPSNKVTEKGKDVELRCDPISGHTALYWYRQSLGQGLEFLIYFQGNSAPDKSGLPSDRFSAERTGGSVSTLTIQRTQQEDSAVYLCASSLGVASRTTEFGPGTRLTVT.

The chain joins TRBV19 to TRBJ2-1; 7 positions agree with TRBD2. This CDR3 is built from 14 residues. J was trimmed by 10 bases and V by 0 bases; bases with no gene match: 6. In germline, CDR1 is LNHDA, CDR2 SQIVND (reference sequence). The DNA of the CDR3 is TGTGCCAGTAGTATAGATGGGAGGGAATGGGAGCAGTTCTTC. Amino acids: CASSIDGREWEQFF.

J is TRBJ2-3 and V is TRBV18; D may be TRBD2 (5 bases). The CDR3 extends over 15 amino acids. Looked up from germline, CDR1 is KGHSH and CDR2 is LQKENI. Trimming left V 2 bases short and J 2 bases short, with 11 bases between. The CDR3 nucleotides are TGTGCCAGCTCACCAAGTTATCGGGACACAGATACGCAGTATTTT. It specifies CASSPSYRDTDTQYF. The full variable domain, with the rest looked up from reference TRBV18 and TRBJ2-3, is NAGVMQNPRHLVRRRGQEARLRCSPMKGHSHVYWYRQLPEEGLKFMVYLQKENIIDESGMPKERFSAEFPKEGPSILRIQQVVRGDSAAYFCASSPSYRDTDTQYFGPGTRLTVL.

The CDR3 region is CASGLESGGELFF. The CDR3 DNA is TGTGCTAGTGGTTTAGAAAGCGGGGGGGAGCTGTTTTTT. The chain has TRBV12-5 and TRBJ2-2; weak D call: TRBD2 (6 bases). The germline V gene encodes CDR1 LGHNT and CDR2 FRNRAP. This CDR3 contains 13 residues. Trimming took 3 bases from V and 8 from J, leaving 10 bases between them.

This clone was counted only a few times. V usage is TRBV12-5 and J usage is TRBJ2-1; D is ambiguous. Germline V gives CDR1 LGHNT, CDR2 FRNRAP. Between the trimmed V and J ends, which lost 6 bases and 1 base, there was a span of 4 bases. The CDR3 has 12 residues. For the CDR3, the DNA is TGTGCTAGTGGGCAATCCTACAATGAGCAGTTCTTC. It translates to CASGQSYNEQFF.

The chain joins TRBV27 to TRBJ1-1, with no clear D. Germline V gene data show CDR1 as MNHEY and CDR2 as SMNVEV (reference sequence). The CDR3 is 14 amino acids. V was pared by 6 bases and J by 3 bases, with 14 bases between. The CDR3 nucleotides read TGTGCCAGCAGATCCTTGGAGGATTACACTGAAGCTTTCTTT. Translated, it gives CASRSLEDYTEAFF.

CDR3: CASSRGGLAINEQFF. CDR3 coding DNA: TGTGCCAGCAGCCGTGGGGGACTAGCGATCAATGAGCAGTTCTTC. The V and J genes are TRBV11-2 and TRBJ2-1, with TRBD2 identical over 10 bases. J was trimmed by 6 bases and V by 5 bases; bases with no gene match: 7. The germline V gene has CDR1 SGHAT and CDR2 FQNNGV. The CDR3 sequence is 15 residues long.

As concerns this clone: Other DNA sequences in this specimen translate into the identical CDR3. The chain employs TRBV30 and TRBJ1-6; D is ambiguous. This CDR3 contains 13 residues. V shed 1 base and J shed 5 bases, with 6 bases lying between them. Germline V gene data show CDR1 as GTSNPN and CDR2 as SVGIG (reference sequence). The CDR3 region is CAWSGGNNSPLHF. For the CDR3, the DNA is TGTGCCTGGAGTGGAGGGAATAATTCACCCCTCCACTTT. The full variable domain, its missing parts supplied by reference TRBV30 and TRBJ1-6, is SQTIHQWPATLVQPVGSPLSLECTVEGTSNPNLYWYRQAAGRGLQLLFYSVGIGQISSEVPQNLSASRPQDRQFILSSKKLLLSDSGFYLCAWSGGNNSPLHFGNGTRLTVT.